The 30 T cell receptor beta chains below were found in one sample sequenced in a study of identical twins. TCRdb reprocessed the 5' RACE reads with MiXCR, giving one entry per CDR3 protein. In the table there are over 200,000 distinct CDR3 sequences, 10% to 13% of which are singletons. The sequencing sample was made of memory T cells sorted from blood. The source of these receptors is a man aged 50 or older in good health.

The table lists this clonotype with many counts. J is TRBJ1-5 and V is TRBV6-5; D might be TRBD1 (6 bases). Germline V gene data show CDR1 as MNHEY and CDR2 as SVGAGI. CDR3 length equals 16 residues. The V gene lost 0 bases and the J gene lost 6 bases, with 15 bases spanning the gap. CDR3 bases: TGTGCCAGCAGTTACTCGTATCATCAGGGGTCTCAGCCCCAGCATTTT. Protein: CASSYSYHQGSQPQHF.

This clonotype was seen many times. The chain employs TRBV29-1 and TRBJ2-3; 7 bases are a match to TRBD1. Per germline, CDR1 SQVTM and CDR2 ANQGSEA. J was trimmed by 2 bases and V by 4 bases; bases with no gene match: 9. The CDR3 runs 15 residues. This CDR3 is CSVGPTGQLTDTQYF. The CDR3 nucleotides read TGCAGCGTTGGACCGACAGGGCAGCTCACAGATACGCAGTATTTT.

In its sample, this clonotype was seen many times. The rearrangement links TRBV5-1 to TRBJ1-6, with D hard to call. V was pared by 0 bases and J by 0 bases, with 7 bases between. This CDR3 contains 16 residues. Germline CDR1 SGHRS, CDR2 YFSETQ. The CDR3 is CASSLDWSSYNSPLHF. As DNA, the CDR3 is TGCGCCAGCAGCTTGGACTGGAGCTCCTATAATTCACCCCTCCACTTT.

The sample holds a few counts of this clonotype. The chain couples TRBV9 to TRBJ2-1; D gene unclear. The CDR3 extends over 17 amino acids. V was clipped by 0 bases and J by 6 bases, with 19 bases between them. Per germline, CDR1 SGDLS and CDR2 YYNGEE. CDR3 amino acids: CASSVDSMSIPFNEQFF. Written as DNA, the CDR3 is TGTGCCAGCAGCGTAGACTCGATGTCTATACCCTTCAATGAGCAGTTCTTC.

The chain joins TRBV29-1 to TRBJ2-7; 9 bases line up with TRBD2. Trimming took 1 base from V and 6 from J; bases not matched to a gene: 10. Looked up from germline, CDR1 is SQVTM and CDR2 is ANQGSEA. This CDR3 has 15 amino acids. The CDR3 is CSVEVALAGKGEQYF. The CDR3 nucleotides are TGCAGCGTTGAAGTTGCGCTAGCGGGAAAGGGCGAGCAGTACTTC.

This chain joins TRBV7-8 and TRBJ2-2; 9 nucleotides agree with TRBD2. V lost 7 bases to trimming and J lost 6 bases; unmatched junction nucleotides: 6. This CDR3 is built from 14 residues. Germline lookup yields CDR1 SGHVS and CDR2 FQNEAQ. Here the CDR3 reads CASTQKRGAGELFF. Here the CDR3 DNA reads TGTGCCAGCACCCAGAAGCGGGGGGCCGGGGAGCTGTTTTTT.

This clonotype was detected many times. The V and J genes are TRBV7-2 and TRBJ2-3; 15 positions agree with TRBD2. Germline V gives CDR1 SGHTA, CDR2 FQGNSA. With V trimmed by 4 bases and J by 8 bases, 4 bases remained unmatched. This CDR3 contains 15 residues. The CDR3 DNA follows: TGTGCCAGCAGCTCGGGACTAGCGGGAGGAGCTACGCAGTATTTT. Its protein product is CASSSGLAGGATQYF.

This clonotype was counted a few times. The V gene is TRBV2, the J gene TRBJ2-1; D not resolved. Trimming took 7 bases from V and 9 from J, leaving 19 bases between them. Germline-derived CDR1 and CDR2 are SNHLY and FYNNEI. CDR3 length: 14 residues. CDR3 DNA: TGTGCCAGCAAGTTAGGACCCACAACGGGTGAGCAGTTCTTC. This sequence encodes CASKLGPTTGEQFF.

This clonotype has ten or more counts. DNA for the CDR3: TGTGCCAGCAGTTATCTCCGGAGCACAGATACGCAGTATTTT. This encodes CASSYLRSTDTQYF. The V gene is TRBV6-5, the J gene TRBJ2-3; D is unclear. Germline CDR1 MNHEY, CDR2 SVGAGI. V lost 3 bases and J 0 bases, leaving 7 bases between the germline ends. The CDR3 has 14 residues.

This clonotype was picked up a small number of times. V gene TRBV30 combines with J gene TRBJ2-7; D is unresolved. The CDR3 extends over 11 amino acids. Trimming pared 3 bases from V and 3 bases from J, leaving 6 bases between. Germline CDR1 GTSNPN, CDR2 SVGIG (reference sequence). CDR3 nucleotide sequence: TGTGCCTGGAGGGATATCTACGAGCAGTACTTC. Translation gives CAWRDIYEQYF. The complete variable domain, with remaining parts taken from reference TRBV30 and TRBJ2-7, reads SQTIHQWPATLVQPVGSPLSLECTVEGTSNPNLYWYRQAAGRGLQLLFYSVGIGQISSEVPQNLSASRPQDRQFILSSKKLLLSDSGFYLCAWRDIYEQYFGPGTRLTVT.

The chain couples TRBV6-2 or TRBV6-3 to TRBJ2-7; 14 bases align to TRBD2. The germline gives CDR1 MNHEY, CDR2 SVGEGT. The CDR3 is 16 residues long. The junction had 7 bases not matched to a gene; V was cut back by 6 bases and J by 3 bases. In nucleotides, the CDR3 is TGTGCCAGCAGAACGACTAGCGGGAGGGTTGACTACGAGCAGTACTTC. Amino acid sequence: CASRTTSGRVDYEQYF.

The chain uses TRBV19 and TRBJ1-6, with a possible D match to TRBD1 (5 bases). CDR1 is LNHDA, CDR2 SQIVND, per germline (reference sequence). V was shortened by 7 bases and J by 5 bases, with 12 bases between the two germline ends. The length of the CDR3 is 14 residues. The CDR3 DNA follows: TGTGCCAGTAAGGCAGGGATCGATAATTCACCCCTCCACTTT. Translated: CASKAGIDNSPLHF.

This clonotype was found a few times. V and J are TRBV18 and TRBJ2-7; 9 nucleotides line up with TRBD1. CDR3 length equals 17 residues. Per germline, CDR1 KGHSH and CDR2 LQKENI. V lost 6 bases, J lost 2 bases, and 14 bases stayed unmatched. The CDR3 DNA is TGTGCCAGCTCTCATAACTACCGGGACAGGGTCGCCTACGAGCAGTACTTC. This encodes CASSHNYRDRVAYEQYF.

V gene TRBV30 combines with J gene TRBJ2-2; the match to TRBD2 covers 9 bases. This CDR3 is 17 amino acids long. Germline CDR1 reads GTSNPN; CDR2 reads SVGIG (reference sequence). Trimming removed 0 bases from V and 9 bases from J; junction bases left unmatched: 14. The CDR3 DNA sequence: TGTGCCTGGAGTGTAATGAGTAGCGGGGGCCGCAAAAGGGAGCTGTTTTTT. Protein: CAWSVMSSGGRKRELFF.

V usage is TRBV20-1 and J usage is TRBJ2-2; a possible D gene is TRBD1 (5 bases). Per the germline V gene, CDR1 is DFQATT and CDR2 is SNEGSKA (reference sequence). The CDR3 extends over 14 amino acids. Trimming stripped 5 bases from V and 0 bases from J, with 10 bases between. The CDR3 loop reads CSAAQGANTGELFF. The CDR3 DNA reads as TGCAGTGCTGCTCAAGGGGCGAACACCGGGGAGCTGTTTTTT.

This clonotype was counted between two and nine times. This chain joins TRBV7-2 and TRBJ1-2; D remains ambiguous. Trimming removed 0 bases at V and 5 bases at J, with 10 bases between. Germline lookup yields CDR1 SGHTA and CDR2 FQGNSA. CDR3 length: 14 residues. The CDR3 sequence is CASSLALTTYGYTF. The CDR3 DNA follows: TGTGCCAGCAGCTTAGCCCTAACCACTTATGGCTACACCTTC.

This clonotype has a handful of counts. The chain uses TRBV28 and TRBJ2-3; 10 nucleotides agree with TRBD2. The germline V gene encodes CDR1 MDHEN and CDR2 SYDVKM. The CDR3 has 15 residues. J gave up 4 bases and V 4 bases, and 5 bases lay outside the gene matches. In DNA, the CDR3 is TGTGCCAGCAGTTCTAGCGGGAGTGGTCCAGATACGCAGTATTTT. Its protein is CASSSSGSGPDTQYF.

In this sample, this clonotype turned up a few times. This chain uses TRBV9 with TRBJ2-1, with TRBD1 identical over 8 bases. This CDR3 has 15 residues. Trimming cost V 3 bases and J 12 bases; bases outside gene matches: 14. Germline V gene data show CDR1 as SGDLS and CDR2 as YYNGEE. The CDR3 region is CASSAGQGWRSGQFF. The DNA for the CDR3 is TGTGCCAGCAGCGCAGGACAGGGTTGGCGATCGGGGCAGTTCTTC.

V is TRBV5-5 and J is TRBJ2-1; D possibly uses TRBD1 or TRBD2 (5 bases each). Germline loops: CDR1 SGHKS, CDR2 YYEKEE (reference sequence). Between the trimmed V and J ends, which lost 1 base and 1 base, there was a span of 12 bases. The CDR3 extends over 16 amino acids. CDR3 protein: CASSLLGTGSYNEQFF. As DNA, the CDR3 is TGTGCCAGCAGCTTGCTAGGGACGGGTTCCTACAATGAGCAGTTCTTC.

This clonotype showed up many times. CDR3 sequence (DNA): TGCAGCGTGCGTGGAGGACAGGGGCAAAAAACGGATGAGCAGTTCTTC. Amino acids: CSVRGGQGQKTDEQFF. The chain carries TRBV29-1 and TRBJ2-1; the match to TRBD1 covers 9 bases. Germline V gene lookup returns CDR1 SQVTM and CDR2 ANQGSEA. The CDR3 length is 16 residues. Unmatched junction bases numbered 17, after V lost 6 bases and J lost 8 bases.

The chain joins TRBV5-1 to TRBJ1-5; D may be TRBD1 (6 bases). The CDR3 length is 15 residues. Germline assignment: CDR1 SGHRS and CDR2 YFSETQ. Between the trimmed V and J ends, which lost 0 bases and 5 bases, there was a span of 12 bases. CDR3 loop: CASSLEGGMYQPQHF. The CDR3 DNA follows: TGCGCCAGCAGCTTGGAGGGGGGAATGTATCAGCCCCAGCATTTT.

This clonotype was counted at least ten times. The CDR3 region is CASSLGDYKRTDTQYF. CDR3 bases: TGCGCCAGCAGCTTGGGGGACTACAAGCGCACAGATACGCAGTATTTT. The chain recombines TRBV5-1 with TRBJ2-3; 7 nucleotides align to TRBD2. Germline lookup yields CDR1 SGHRS and CDR2 YFSETQ. The CDR3 has 16 amino acids. Germline trimming cut 0 bases from V and 1 base from J; bases unmatched to any gene: 5.

A few counts support this clonotype. The rearrangement uses TRBV9 and TRBJ1-6; the match to TRBD1 covers 9 bases. The germline V gene encodes CDR1 SGDLS and CDR2 YYNGEE. The CDR3 is 16 residues long. The junction had 8 bases not matched to a gene; V was cut back by 3 bases and J by 7 bases. The CDR3 DNA follows: TGTGCCAGCAGCGCATGGGACAGGGATCGGAATTCACCCCTCCACTTT. It is translated as CASSAWDRDRNSPLHF.

This clonotype was seen more than once but under ten times. V gene TRBV13 combines with J gene TRBJ2-7; no clear D. The CDR3 spans 13 residues. Looked up from germline, CDR1 is PRHDT and CDR2 is FYEKMQ (reference sequence). Trimming stripped 4 bases from V and 1 base from J, with 8 bases between. The CDR3 loop is CASSSRASYEQYF. The CDR3 nucleotides are TGTGCCAGCAGCTCCCGGGCTTCCTACGAGCAGTACTTC.

The sample holds a few counts of this clonotype. This chain links TRBV20-1 with TRBJ2-7, with 9 bases that match TRBD2. The CDR3 totals 17 residues. CDR1 is DFQATT, CDR2 SNEGSKA, per germline (reference sequence). V gave up 3 bases and J gave up 0 bases; unmatched junction bases: 12. This CDR3 reads CSARSAGGLSNSYEQYF. CDR3 DNA: TGCAGTGCTAGGTCGGCGGGAGGGCTTTCCAACTCCTACGAGCAGTACTTC.

The chain uses TRBV24-1 and TRBJ1-5; D is uncertain. Germline CDR1 and CDR2: KGHDR and SFDVKD. The CDR3 has 13 residues. Trimming took off 7 bases at V and 2 bases at J, with 8 bases between the two ends. The CDR3 spells CATSENGNQPQHF. As DNA, the CDR3 is TGTGCCACCAGCGAAAATGGCAATCAGCCCCAGCATTTT.

The table lists this clonotype with many counts. J is TRBJ2-7 and V is TRBV3-1; D possibly corresponds to TRBD2 (6 bases). V lost 1 base and J lost 3, with 13 bases in between. Germline V gene lookup returns CDR1 LGHDT and CDR2 YNNKEL (reference sequence). The CDR3 is made up of 15 amino acids. In DNA, the CDR3 is TGTGCCAGCAGCCAAGGTCCAGGCGGGAACTACGAGCAGTACTTC. It specifies CASSQGPGGNYEQYF.

Written as DNA, the CDR3 is TGTGCCAGCAGCTTGTTTAAGGGTCAGCCCCAGCATTTT. Translating gives CASSLFKGQPQHF. The chain employs TRBV5-8 and TRBJ1-5; no definite D call. There are 13 residues in the CDR3. V lost 1 base and J 6 bases, leaving 8 bases between the germline ends. CDR1 and CDR2 from the germline V gene are SGHTS and YDEGEE.

This clonotype was seen ten or more times. The V and J genes are TRBV6-2 or TRBV6-3 and TRBJ2-5; perhaps TRBD2 as D (5 bases). This CDR3 comprises 15 residues. The germline CDR1 and CDR2 sequences are MNHEY and SVGEGT. V was shortened by 4 bases and J by 0 bases, with 12 bases between the two germline ends. The CDR3 bases are TGTGCCAGCAGTTTCCAAGCGGTGAACCAAGAGACCCAGTACTTC. As protein: CASSFQAVNQETQYF.

The rearrangement links TRBV7-8 to TRBJ2-3; 8 bases align to TRBD2. This CDR3 is built from 15 residues. Trimming took 8 bases from V and 3 from J; bases not matched to a gene: 10. CDR1 is SGHVS, CDR2 FQNEAQ, per germline. The CDR3: CASSPAGGWTDTQYF. In DNA form, the CDR3 reads TGTGCCAGCTCCCCGGCGGGAGGTTGGACAGATACGCAGTATTTT.